These 27 T cell receptor beta chains came from one sample sequenced in a study of blood T cell repertoires in COVID-19. Method: immunoSEQ multiplex PCR; TCRdb's copy keeps in-frame clones and lacks some. This sample has about 240,000 clones, with 86% found just once. Sequencing input: PBMCs or T cells enriched from blood (not recorded which). The source of these receptors is a woman aged 40 to 50 with acute COVID-19.

This clone was observed once. The chain joins TRBV4-2 to TRBJ2-1; 10 bases are shared with TRBD2. There are 21 residues in the CDR3. V was pared by 1 base and J by 1 base, with 16 bases of the junction left unmatched. Per the germline V gene, CDR1 is LGHNA and CDR2 is YNFKEQ. The CDR3 DNA is TGTGCCAGCAGCCAAGCCAGGATAGGGGCTAGCGGGAGACTATCCTACAATGAGCAGTTCTTC. Translation gives CASSQARIGASGRLSYNEQFF.

V usage is TRBV3-1 (or the pseudogene TRBV3-2) and J usage is TRBJ1-5; possibly TRBD1 for D (5 bases). V was shortened by 3 bases and J by 0 bases, with 9 bases between the two germline ends. Germline values: CDR1 LGHDT, CDR2 YNNKEL (reference sequence). The CDR3 loop spans 15 amino acids. The CDR3 here is CASSQGLYSNQPQHF. CDR3 nucleotide sequence: TGTGCCAGCAGCCAGGGACTGTATAGCAATCAGCCCCAGCATTTT.

The V and J genes are TRBV11-3 and TRBJ2-3; D perhaps matches TRBD2 (6 bases). CDR3 length equals 15 residues. The ends were cut back, 8 bases at V and 1 base at J, with 16 bases in the middle. Germline CDR1 and CDR2: SGHNT and YENEEA. The CDR3 DNA is TGTGCCAGCGGGTCGGGGGAGGACGGCACAGATACGCAGTATTTT. Residues: CASGSGEDGTDTQYF. Using reference TRBV11-3 and TRBJ2-3 for the parts outside the CDR3, the full variable domain is EAGVVQSPRYKIIEKKQPVAFWCNPISGHNTLYWYLQNLGQGPELLIRYENEEAVDDSQLPKDRFSAERLKGVDSTLKIQPAELGDSAVYLCASGSGEDGTDTQYFGPGTRLTVL.

The rearrangement uses TRBV19 and TRBJ2-7; TRBD1 might be the D (5 bases). CDR3 size: 14 residues. Germline assignment: CDR1 LNHDA and CDR2 SQIVND (reference sequence). Trimming pared 6 bases from V and 6 bases from J, leaving 18 bases between. CDR3 protein: CASSPSGLEGEQYF. As DNA, the CDR3 is TGTGCCAGTAGCCCCTCAGGGTTAGAAGGCGAGCAGTACTTC.

The chain joins TRBV4-2 to TRBJ2-3, with no clear D. The CDR3 spans 17 residues. Trimming took 0 bases from V and 2 from J, leaving 15 bases between them. Germline V gene sequence: CDR1 LGHNA, CDR2 YNFKEQ. Here the CDR3 reads CASSQDDGRLDTDTQYF. In DNA form, the CDR3 reads TGTGCCAGCAGCCAAGATGATGGTAGGCTAGACACAGATACGCAGTATTTT.

V gene TRBV6-5 combines with J gene TRBJ2-1; 10 nucleotides align to TRBD2. CDR3 length: 16 residues. Trimming cost V 0 bases and J 7 bases; bases outside gene matches: 6. Germline CDR1 is MNHEY and CDR2 is SVGAGI. CDR3 in amino acids: CASSYSWSSGRNEQFF. CDR3 in DNA: TGTGCCAGCAGTTACTCGTGGTCTAGCGGGAGAAATGAGCAGTTCTTC.

The gene calls are TRBV27 and TRBJ2-1; 10 nucleotides agree with TRBD2. This CDR3 has 18 residues. Looked up from germline, CDR1 is MNHEY and CDR2 is SMNVEV (reference sequence). Trimming removed 4 bases from V and 0 bases from J; junction bases left unmatched: 9. In DNA form, the CDR3 reads TGTGCCAGCAGTTACGAAGGACTAGCGGTTAGCTCCTACAATGAGCAGTTCTTC. Its translation: CASSYEGLAVSSYNEQFF.

This chain joins TRBV6-5 and TRBJ2-7; 10 nucleotides match TRBD1. Losses at the gene ends were 6 bases for V and 4 bases for J; bases not matched to a gene: 3. Germline V CDR1 and CDR2: MNHEY, SVGAGI. The CDR3 is made up of 13 amino acids. The CDR3 protein is CASRLGQGYEQYF. CDR3 coding DNA: TGTGCCAGCAGGTTGGGACAGGGGTACGAGCAGTACTTC.

The chain couples TRBV6-5 to TRBJ2-3; TRBD2 matches 10 bases. V dropped 1 base and J dropped 3; count of bases not matched to a gene: 1. CDR3 size: 15 residues. In germline, CDR1 is MNHEY, CDR2 SVGAGI. The CDR3 spells CASSYLAGGTDTQYF. The CDR3, as DNA: TGTGCCAGCAGTTACTTAGCGGGAGGAACAGATACGCAGTATTTT.

The V and J genes are TRBV5-1 and TRBJ2-5; D gene unclear. V lost 0 bases to trimming and J lost 5 bases, with 11 bases between them. Per germline, CDR1 SGHRS and CDR2 YFSETQ. The CDR3 has 14 amino acids. In DNA, the CDR3 is TGCGCCAGCAGCTTGGCCGTAGTCGGGGAGACCCAGTACTTC. Translation: CASSLAVVGETQYF.

Regarding this clone: A much larger clone is a single base away; this may be a read error. This sample also contains other DNA sequences that code for the same CDR3. V usage is TRBV5-6 and J usage is TRBJ2-7, with a tentative D call TRBD1 (6 bases). Trimming stripped 0 bases from V and 2 bases from J, with 6 bases between. The CDR3 is made up of 13 amino acids. The germline CDR1 and CDR2 sequences are SGHDT and YYEEEE. The CDR3 DNA reads as TGTGCCAGCAGCTTGGACAGGGCCTACGAGCAGTACTTC. Residues: CASSLDRAYEQYF. The full variable domain, completed using reference TRBV5-6 and TRBJ2-7, is DAGVTQSPTHLIKTRGQQVTLRCSPKSGHDTVSWYQQALGQGPQFIFQYYEEEERQRGNFPDRFSGHQFPNYSSELNVNALLLGDSALYLCASSLDRAYEQYFGPGTRLTVT.

Comments on this clone: At one boundary the junction diverges from the germline segment, which might be a read error. V gene TRBV7-7 combines with J gene TRBJ2-1; 7 bases are a match to TRBD1. The CDR3 is 14 residues long. The germline V gene has CDR1 SSHAT and CDR2 FNYEAQ (reference sequence). The CDR3 here is CASSPPDRYNEQFF. The DNA for the CDR3 is TGTGCTAGCAGCCCACCGGACAGGTACAATGAGCAGTTCTTC.

This clone was recorded at least ten times. The V and J genes are TRBV2 and TRBJ2-1, with a weak D call TRBD2 (7 bases). The CDR3 contains 14 residues. Deletions cut 7 bases from V and 10 bases from J, with 20 bases between. Looked up from germline, CDR1 is SNHLY and CDR2 is FYNNEI. In nucleotides, the CDR3 is TGTGCCAGCACCGGGACGAGGGGGGGTGTCGAGCAGTTCTTC. Protein sequence: CASTGTRGGVEQFF.

V usage is TRBV4-1 and J usage is TRBJ1-2; 8 bases map to TRBD1. The CDR3 sequence is 14 residues long. V lost 4 bases to trimming and J lost 4 bases; unmatched junction nucleotides: 5. Germline loops: CDR1 MGHRA, CDR2 YSYEKL. The CDR3 is CASSLPTGGYGYTF. The CDR3 DNA sequence: TGCGCCAGCAGCCTTCCTACAGGGGGCTATGGCTACACCTTC.

This chain joins TRBV7-8 and TRBJ2-7; 8 nucleotides agree with TRBD2. The CDR3 length is 15 residues. J was trimmed by 6 bases and V by 5 bases; bases with no gene match: 12. Germline lookup yields CDR1 SGHVS and CDR2 FQNEAQ. As DNA, the CDR3 is TGTGCCAGCAGCCTTTCAGCGGGAGTACACCCCGAGCAGTACTTC. Its translation: CASSLSAGVHPEQYF.

The CDR3 nucleotides read TGTGCCAGCAGCCCCGTAGGTGGGAGGGTTCGGGAGACCCAGTACTTC. It encodes CASSPVGGRVRETQYF. The rearrangement uses TRBV3-1 (or the pseudogene TRBV3-2) and TRBJ2-5, with 7 bases identical to TRBD2. V was clipped by 4 bases and J by 5 bases; unmatched bases: 13. Germline CDR1 is LGHDT and CDR2 is YNNKEL (reference sequence). The CDR3 length is 16 residues.

This clone was detected once. V gene TRBV5-4 combines with J gene TRBJ2-1; the match to TRBD2 covers 10 bases. The CDR3 length is 16 residues. CDR1 and CDR2 from the germline V gene are SGHNT and YYREEE (reference sequence). J gave up 2 bases and V 0 bases, and 2 bases lay outside the gene matches. The CDR3 DNA reads as TGTGCCAGCAGCTTGGCTAGCGGGAGCCCCTACAATGAGCAGTTCTTC. Translated: CASSLASGSPYNEQFF.

The chain is built from TRBV15 and TRBJ1-4; 10 bases map to TRBD1. The CDR3 sequence is 16 residues long. J lost 4 bases, V lost 3 bases, and 5 bases had no gene match. Germline CDR1 LNHNV, CDR2 YYDKDF (reference sequence). CDR3 protein: CATSRGQGYGNEKLFF. The CDR3 DNA sequence: TGTGCCACCAGCAGGGGACAGGGGTATGGTAATGAAAAACTGTTTTTT.

This sequence joins TRBV14 and TRBJ1-2, with a weak D call TRBD1 (6 bases). The ends were cut back, 1 base at V and 4 bases at J, with 10 bases in the middle. The CDR3 sequence is 14 residues long. The germline V gene has CDR1 SGHDN and CDR2 FVKESK. Here the CDR3 reads CASSQGDIGYGYTF. DNA of the CDR3: TGTGCCAGCAGCCAAGGGGACATAGGCTATGGCTACACCTTC.

The genes are TRBV5-1 and TRBJ2-5; D is ambiguous. The CDR3 is 13 amino acids. Germline CDR1 reads SGHRS; CDR2 reads YFSETQ. Trimming cost V 4 bases and J 2 bases, with 9 bases left between them. This chain's CDR3 is CASSRSEQETQYF. Here the CDR3 DNA reads TGCGCCAGCAGCCGAAGCGAACAAGAGACCCAGTACTTC.

Only a few counts were recorded for this clone. This sequence joins TRBV27 and TRBJ2-7; TRBD2 might be the D (6 bases). V lost 6 bases and J lost 2, with 14 bases in between. CDR3 length: 14 residues. Germline V gives CDR1 MNHEY, CDR2 SMNVEV (reference sequence). The CDR3 DNA reads TGTGCCAGCAGCCGAAGTACGGGGGCCTACGAGCAGTACTTC. Its protein is CASSRSTGAYEQYF.

The gene calls are TRBV30 and TRBJ2-7; 13 bases match TRBD2. Germline V gene lookup returns CDR1 GTSNPN and CDR2 SVGIG (reference sequence). J lost 6 bases, V lost 6 bases, and 2 bases had no gene match. The CDR3 is 12 residues long. In DNA, the CDR3 is TGTGCCTGCACTAGCGGGAGGGGCGAGCAGTACTTC. Its translation is CACTSGRGEQYF.

DNA of the CDR3: TGTGCCAGCAGCCGAAGGGGCACCTCCTACGAGCAGTACTTC. The encoded protein is CASSRRGTSYEQYF. The J gene is TRBJ2-7, the V gene TRBV13; D is perhaps TRBD1 (5 bases). This CDR3 has 14 residues. Between the trimmed V and J ends, which lost 5 bases and 0 bases, there was a span of 11 bases. CDR1 and CDR2 (germline): PRHDT, FYEKMQ (reference sequence). Full variable domain (missing parts from reference TRBV13 and TRBJ2-7): AAGVIQSPRHLIKEKRETATLKCYPIPRHDTVYWYQQGPGQDPQFLISFYEKMQSDKGSIPDRFSAQQFSDYHSELNMSSLELGDSALYFCASSRRGTSYEQYFGPGTRLTVT.

The chain employs TRBV11-2 and TRBJ2-1, with 9 positions matching TRBD2. The CDR3 contains 15 residues. Germline loops: CDR1 SGHAT, CDR2 FQNNGV. V shed 3 bases, J shed 6 bases, and the junction held 6 bases outside the gene matches. CDR3 DNA: TGTGCCAGCAGCTTTGGGACTAGCTTAGGCAATGAGCAGTTCTTC. Translating it yields CASSFGTSLGNEQFF. The full variable domain, rest sourced from reference TRBV11-2 and TRBJ2-1, is EAGVAQSPRYKIIEKRQSVAFWCNPISGHATLYWYQQILGQGPKLLIQFQNNGVVDDSQLPKDRFSAERLKGVDSTLKIQPAKLEDSAVYLCASSFGTSLGNEQFFGPGTRLTVL.

The V gene is TRBV2, the J gene TRBJ2-5, with D tentatively TRBD1 (6 bases). The CDR3 length is 15 residues. Germline loops: CDR1 SNHLY, CDR2 FYNNEI. Trimming pared 0 bases from V and 3 bases from J, leaving 11 bases between. The CDR3 loop is CASSEAWSGEETQYF. The CDR3, as DNA: TGTGCCAGCAGTGAAGCGTGGTCAGGGGAAGAGACCCAGTACTTC.

V usage is TRBV2 and J usage is TRBJ2-5; 14 nucleotides agree with TRBD2. V was clipped by 6 bases and J by 4 bases; unmatched bases: 7. CDR1 and CDR2 from the germline V gene are SNHLY and FYNNEI. This CDR3 is 16 amino acids long. The CDR3 loop is CASSSGTSGSRETQYF. In nucleotides, the CDR3 is TGTGCCAGCAGCTCCGGGACTAGCGGGAGTAGAGAGACCCAGTACTTC.

In this sample, this clone turned up a few times. The rearrangement joins TRBV7-8 to TRBJ2-7; 14 bases are a match to TRBD2. In germline, CDR1 is SGHVS, CDR2 FQNEAQ. This CDR3 is 21 amino acids long. With 1 base clipped from V and 0 bases from J, the junction kept 14 bases outside the gene matches. In DNA form, the CDR3 reads TGTGCCAGCAGCTTAGTTTTTTTGGGACTAGCGGGAGATGGGACCTCCTACGAGCAGTACTTC. Its translation is CASSLVFLGLAGDGTSYEQYF.